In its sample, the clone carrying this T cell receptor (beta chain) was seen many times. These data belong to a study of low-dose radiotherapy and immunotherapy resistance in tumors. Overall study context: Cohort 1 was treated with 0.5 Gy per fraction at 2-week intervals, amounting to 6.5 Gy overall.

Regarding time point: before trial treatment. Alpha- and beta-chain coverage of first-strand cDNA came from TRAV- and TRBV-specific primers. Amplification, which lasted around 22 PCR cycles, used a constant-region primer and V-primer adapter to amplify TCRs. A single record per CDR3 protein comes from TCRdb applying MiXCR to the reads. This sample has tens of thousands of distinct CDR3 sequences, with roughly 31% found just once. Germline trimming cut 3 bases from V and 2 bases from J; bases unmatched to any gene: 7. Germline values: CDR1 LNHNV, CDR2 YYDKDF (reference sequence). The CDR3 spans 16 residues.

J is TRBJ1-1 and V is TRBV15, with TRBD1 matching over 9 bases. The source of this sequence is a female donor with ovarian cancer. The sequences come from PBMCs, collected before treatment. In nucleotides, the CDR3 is TGTGCCACCAGCAGTTGGGACAGGGATTCCAACACTGAAGCTTTCTTT. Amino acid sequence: CATSSWDRDSNTEAFF. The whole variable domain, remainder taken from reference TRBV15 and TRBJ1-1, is DAMVIQNPRYQVTQFGKPVTLSCSQTLNHNVMYWYQQKSSQAPKLLFHYYDKDFNNEADTPDNFQSRRPNTSFCFLDIRSPGLGDTAMYLCATSSWDRDSNTEAFFGQGTRLTVV.